These T cell receptor beta chains were read from a single sample in a study of blood T cell repertoires in COVID-19. Measured with immunoSEQ multiplex PCR; TCRdb has only the in-frame clones, and not every one. The data hold approximately 360,000 clones, with roughly 88% observed a single time. The sequenced sample consisted of PBMCs or T cells enriched from blood (not recorded which). These receptors all stem from a woman under 40 with acute COVID-19. Both conserved end residues are part of each CDR3. Each record gives: CDR3 protein, V gene, clone size, J gene. Size is omitted from some rows. Given values are once, few, many or a class for expanded clones.

CASGHNTEAFF | TRBV28 | once | TRBJ1-1
CAWSVSGTSGNTIYF | TRBV30 | NA | TRBJ1-3
CATSDLRQVPGELFF | TRBV24-1 | few | TRBJ2-2
CASSEASGGTGELFF | TRBV6-1 | NA | TRBJ2-2
CASSLGQGVGYEQYF | TRBV7-3 | NA | TRBJ2-7
CASKGAISYNEQFF | TRBV2 | NA | TRBJ2-1
CASSGRTAPNYGYTF | TRBV9 | NA | TRBJ1-2
CASRSARQVNEKLFF | TRBV6-5 | NA | TRBJ1-4
CASSSLTGEVADTQYF | TRBV5-1 | once | TRBJ2-3
CASTTGRAGELFF | TRBV10-2 | NA | TRBJ2-2
CASSLSRVGNTEAFF | TRBV7-3 | NA | TRBJ1-1
CASSIAGRNEQFF | TRBV19 | once | TRBJ2-1
CSQRGNQPQHF | TRBV20-1 | NA | TRBJ1-5
CASSPPSGRSPLHF | TRBV11-1 | NA | TRBJ1-6
CSVLGLAGPADTQYF | TRBV29-1 | NA | TRBJ2-3
CASSLIQGGLNYGYTF | TRBV3-1/TRBV3-2 | NA | TRBJ1-2
CASSEKRDRGQWDYGYTF | TRBV6-1 | NA | TRBJ1-2
CASSKQRGESGANVLTF | TRBV5-4 | NA | TRBJ2-6
CASSLKRRLDAGEDTQYF | TRBV7-3 | NA | TRBJ2-3
CASSPQPGNGYTF | TRBV7-3 | NA | TRBJ1-2
CASSLETGMNTEAFF | TRBV7-8 | NA | TRBJ1-1
CASSIQGSSYEQYF | TRBV9 | NA | TRBJ2-7
CASSYSPQETQYF | TRBV6-5 | NA | TRBJ2-5
CASSDRHNSPLHF | TRBV25-1 | NA | TRBJ1-6
CASIKTGGPTDTQYF | TRBV5-6 | NA | TRBJ2-3
CASSLHVTSGVNTGELFF | TRBV7-3 | NA | TRBJ2-2
CASRASRGSSYEQYF | TRBV2 | NA | TRBJ2-7
CASSSLEGNSPLHF | TRBV5-5 | few | TRBJ1-6
CASSQDRGDRVYGYTF | TRBV4-3 | few | TRBJ1-2